Shown below are 18 T cell receptor beta chains from a single sample sequenced in a study of blood T cell repertoires in COVID-19. Only in-frame clones appear in the TCRdb table, and some are missing; sequencing was by immunoSEQ multiplex PCR. The sample includes tens of thousands of clones, approximately 91% of them seen just once. Sample: peripheral blood. The receptors were gathered from a human donor in a cohort sampled during active COVID-19.

The chain combines TRBV14 with TRBJ2-7; no definite D call. The CDR3 has 12 residues. V was shortened by 3 bases and J by 6 bases, with 9 bases between the two germline ends. From germline, CDR1 is SGHDN and CDR2 FVKESK. The CDR3 region is CASSQALPEQYF. CDR3 sequence (DNA): TGTGCCAGCAGCCAGGCTCTCCCCGAGCAGTACTTC.

This rearrangement joins TRBV30 to TRBJ2-7, with D possibly being TRBD1 (5 bases). This CDR3 region has 11 residues. Germline-derived CDR1 and CDR2 are GTSNPN and SVGIG (reference sequence). Trimming shortened V by 4 bases and J by 3 bases, and 7 bases separated the two germline ends. CDR3 sequence (DNA): TGTGCCTGGACCCAGGGCTACGAGCAGTACTTC. Translating gives CAWTQGYEQYF.

The chain has TRBV6-1 and TRBJ1-3; D not resolved. The germline V gene encodes CDR1 MNHNS and CDR2 SASEGT. The CDR3 loop spans 12 amino acids. The germline V and J ends were trimmed by 1 base and 6 bases, with 4 bases remaining between them. CDR3 DNA sequence: TGTGCCAGCAGTGAAGGTCTAAACACCATATATTTT. It translates to CASSEGLNTIYF.

The rearrangement joins TRBV4-1 to TRBJ1-1; D is perhaps TRBD1 (5 bases). The ends were cut back, 5 bases at V and 10 bases at J, with 11 bases in the middle. The V gene's germline CDR1 is MGHRA and CDR2 YSYEKL. This CDR3 is 11 amino acids long. CDR3 sequence reads: CASSEEGRAFF. Here the CDR3 DNA reads TGCGCCAGCAGCGAGGAGGGGAGAGCTTTCTTT.

The gene calls are TRBV5-6 and TRBJ1-5, with TRBD1 identical over 9 bases. This CDR3 region has 15 residues. V shed 2 bases and J 2 bases; nucleotides not matched to a gene: 2. CDR1 is SGHDT and CDR2 is YYEEEE in the germline V gene. The DNA for the CDR3 is TGTGCCAGCAGCTTTAGGGACAGGGGCAATCAGCCCCAGCATTTT. Translation: CASSFRDRGNQPQHF.

This clone was observed a few times. This chain uses TRBV2 with TRBJ2-7; possible D gene TRBD2, 5 bases. Germline V gene lookup returns CDR1 SNHLY and CDR2 FYNNEI. The CDR3 has 12 residues. V lost 7 bases and J 5 bases, leaving 12 bases between the germline ends. In DNA form, the CDR3 reads TGTGCCAGCACCCTCGGGGTCCACGAGCAGTACTTC. Its protein product is CASTLGVHEQYF. The full variable domain, rest sourced from reference TRBV2 and TRBJ2-7, is EPEVTQTPSHQVTQMGQEVILRCVPISNHLYFYWYRQILGQKVEFLVSFYNNEISEKSEIFDDQFSVERPDGSNFTLKIRSTKLEDSAMYFCASTLGVHEQYFGPGTRLTVT.

The chain couples TRBV7-9 to TRBJ1-2, with D unclear. Deletions cut 6 bases from V and 0 bases from J, with 8 bases between. CDR1 is SEHNR, CDR2 FQNEAQ, per germline (reference sequence). The CDR3 sequence is 13 residues long. The chain's CDR3 is CASRLTPNYGYTF. CDR3 bases: TGTGCCAGCAGATTGACACCTAACTATGGCTACACCTTC.

The V and J genes are TRBV30 and TRBJ1-1, with D perhaps matching TRBD1 (5 bases). The CDR3 sequence is 12 residues long. Deletions cut 2 bases from V and 8 bases from J, with 12 bases between. Looked up from germline, CDR1 is GTSNPN and CDR2 is SVGIG (reference sequence). CDR3 protein: CAWSHSRGEAFF. CDR3 bases: TGTGCCTGGAGTCATAGCCGGGGGGAAGCTTTCTTT.

The chain links TRBV2 to TRBJ2-5; D may be TRBD2 (5 bases). The V end lost 7 bases, the J end lost 5 bases, and 17 bases lay between the germline ends. CDR3 length: 14 amino acids. CDR1 SNHLY and CDR2 FYNNEI come from the germline V gene. CDR3 in DNA: TGTGCCAGCACTGGCCGGGAACTTGGGGAGACCCAGTACTTC. Protein sequence: CASTGRELGETQYF.

The chain links TRBV7-8 to TRBJ1-2; TRBD1 matches 7 bases. The CDR3 has 14 amino acids. Germline V lookup: CDR1 SGHVS, CDR2 FQNEAQ. V shed 7 bases, J shed 7 bases, and the junction held 12 bases outside the gene matches. CDR3 coding DNA: TGTGCCAGCACGGGGCAGGGGGGATCGTTTGGCTACACCTTC. Its protein product is CASTGQGGSFGYTF.

The count of this clone is one. The CDR3 here is CASSDRDRNTEAFF. Written as DNA, the CDR3 is TGTGCCAGCAGTGACCGGGACAGGAACACTGAAGCTTTCTTT. The chain recombines TRBV6-4 with TRBJ1-1, with 7 bases identical to TRBD1. This CDR3 has 14 residues. V dropped 2 bases and J dropped 1; count of bases not matched to a gene: 1. CDR1 MRHNA and CDR2 SNTAGT come from the germline V gene.

In its sample, this clone was seen once. V usage is TRBV2 and J usage is TRBJ2-1; perhaps TRBD2 as D (6 bases). V was trimmed by 7 bases and J by 3 bases, leaving 10 bases between them. Germline values: CDR1 SNHLY, CDR2 FYNNEI. This CDR3 is built from 13 residues. The CDR3 loop is CASIGTVYNEQFF. CDR3 nucleotide sequence: TGTGCCAGCATTGGGACTGTCTACAATGAGCAGTTCTTC.

The CDR3 loop is CASSSYTDTQYF. The DNA of the CDR3 is TGTGCCAGCAGCTCCTACACAGATACGCAGTATTTT. The chain uses TRBV7-2 and TRBJ2-3; no clear D. The V gene's germline CDR1 is SGHTA and CDR2 FQGNSA. The CDR3 spans 12 residues. V lost 4 bases to trimming and J lost 2 bases, with 4 bases between them.

This chain uses TRBV12-5 with TRBJ1-5; 9 bases line up with TRBD1. With V trimmed by 7 bases and J by 5 bases, 6 bases remained unmatched. The CDR3 length is 14 residues. Germline V lookup: CDR1 LGHNT, CDR2 FRNRAP. CDR3 in DNA: TGTGCTAGTGAGCGACAGGGGGGGGATCAGCCCCAGCATTTT. Residues: CASERQGGDQPQHF.

V and J are TRBV3-1 (or the pseudogene TRBV3-2) and TRBJ1-1, with 7 bases fitting TRBD1. The CDR3 has 13 amino acids. J was trimmed by 6 bases and V by 4 bases; bases with no gene match: 5. CDR1 and CDR2 (germline): LGHDT, YNNKEL (reference sequence). Here the CDR3 DNA reads TGTGCCAGCAGCCTACAGGGGAAGGCTGAAGCTTTCTTT. Its translation is CASSLQGKAEAFF.

The V gene is TRBV3-1 (or the pseudogene TRBV3-2), the J gene TRBJ2-7; a weak D match, TRBD2 (5 bases). The V gene lost 0 bases and the J gene lost 9 bases, with 15 bases spanning the gap. Germline CDR1 is LGHDT and CDR2 is YNNKEL (reference sequence). This CDR3 region has 14 residues. The CDR3 loop is CASSQDPQTGVQYF. CDR3 sequence (DNA): TGTGCCAGCAGCCAAGATCCCCAGACCGGGGTGCAGTACTTC.

J is TRBJ2-3 and V is TRBV11-3, with D possibly TRBD2 on 6 matching bases. The germline gives CDR1 SGHNT, CDR2 YENEEA. V lost 4 bases to trimming and J lost 0 bases, with 11 bases between them. CDR3 length: 15 residues. CDR3 amino acids: CASSYYGGSTDTQYF. In DNA form, the CDR3 reads TGTGCCAGCAGCTACTATGGGGGGAGCACAGATACGCAGTATTTT.

This clone was detected only once. The CDR3 here is CASSYTQGGNTEAFF. The CDR3 nucleotides read TGTGCCAGCAGTTACACCCAGGGCGGGAACACTGAAGCTTTCTTT. The rearrangement uses TRBV6-6 and TRBJ1-1, with D possibly TRBD1 on 5 matching bases. From germline, CDR1 is MNHNY and CDR2 SVGAGI (reference sequence). Trimming removed 2 bases from V and 1 base from J, with 11 bases in between. The CDR3 sequence is 15 residues long.